This T cell receptor beta chain is drawn from a study of regulatory T cells in long-lasting Graves disease (dated by TCRdb to 2020 to 2023). Study-level background: In the newly diagnosed Graves' disease group, patients had been taking antithyroid drugs for less than 3 months. A total of some 33 samples were covered by TCR sequencing, comprising approximately 13 persistent and about 20 newly diagnosed Graves' disease patients. The study was conducted in China and was registered as a clinical trial. This study used TCR sequencing and RNA sequencing of peripheral blood to compare persistent Graves' disease patients against newly diagnosed Graves' disease patients.

Of note for this clonotype: Its antigen is currently not known. No base quality values were provided; no much bigger clone lies one nucleotide off.

Library preparation used multiplex PCR. For sequencing, an Illumina HiSeq 4000 was employed. To build TCR beta libraries, CDR3 regions were amplified by Arm-PCR using iRepertoire HTBI primers. Gel purification was performed on PCR products prior to sequencing. The authors' analysis ran thus. Gene usage analysis of CDR3 amino acid clonotypes used the 62 TRBV and around 14 TRBJ segments found across samples. COPE and FqMerger were used to merge the filtered high-quality paired reads into contigs. BLAST was used to align contigs to the IMGT TRBV, TRBD and TRBJ reference genes, and CDR3 was defined following IMGT. Any clonotype with a frequency above 0.1% was classified as a highly expanded clone. Repertoire diversity was measured by Shannon entropy, and V-J evenness by the Gini coefficient. Clonotypes shared by more than one individual were considered public. TCRdb's own reprocessing of the public reads used fastp at Q25 and MiXCR and kept productive beta chains. Merged by CDR3 protein, the rows form single entries marked with the most common genes and DNA. In this record, the V and J calls reflect TCRdb's handling and not the investigators' own analysis. A total of roughly 520,000 distinct CDR3 sequences appear in this sample, about 12% of them only once. Of the sample, more than 8% falls within the top ten clones.

In light of the paper, this sample's time point label describes: newly diagnosed GD, antithyroid drugs for less than 3 months. For both TCR sequencing and RNA sequencing, RNA was extracted from PBMCs in TRIzol. The diagnosis of Graves' disease followed American Thyroid Association guidelines. Recruitment of patients was carried out at an endocrinology department in Xi'an, China. Each patient gave about 10 milliliters of peripheral blood, collected in an EDTA anticoagulant tube. PBMCs were isolated by Ficoll Paque Plus density gradient separation without further T cell sorting. An Agilent 2100 Bioanalyzer and agarose gel were used to check RNA quality, and a NanoDrop 2000 was used to measure RNA concentration. Broader findings and caveats from the paper: The study examined only peripheral blood because the primary lesion, thyroid tissue, could not be accessed. Lower TCR Shannon entropy and fewer highly expanded clones were observed in persistent Graves' disease patients than in newly diagnosed patients, which suggested clonal expansion. Only the TCR beta chain was sequenced and analyzed. The small sample size was acknowledged by the authors as a limitation that may reduce accuracy. Persistent patients shared more public clonotypes among themselves (roughly 2,700) than newly diagnosed patients did (approximately 970).

This sample also belongs to another study, concerning T cells in Graves' hyperthyroidism and ophthalmopathy. As the second study states: Graves' hyperthyroidism was defined as stable when no progression to ophthalmopathy occurred over 18 months of follow-up. Hyperthyroidism patients were newly diagnosed, with disease duration under 2 months, and aged 18 to 65 years. Exclusion was applied to patients with uncontrolled infections, other autoimmune diseases, pregnancy or lactation. Clinical symptoms, serum thyroxine and TRAb, thyroid ultrasound, and orbital computed tomography formed the basis for the diagnoses. The TCR CDR3 was subjected to a first round of RT-PCR using the HTBI primer set and the Qiagen OneStep RT-PCR kit. Most expanded thyroid clonotypes (frequency above 0.001) were also detected in blood, suggesting blood repertoires may reflect thyroid immune responses. In cross-validation, a model built on a 13 V-J signature told ophthalmopathy apart from stable hyperthyroidism with roughly 87% sensitivity and about 81% specificity, and in testing the same model reached 80%/75%. In validation, the model predicted progression to ophthalmopathy with 55% to 71% sensitivity and 72% to 85% specificity, a median of 6.5 months before onset. A discovery cohort of about a hundred patients, about 44 with Graves' ophthalmopathy and 57 with stable Graves' hyperthyroidism, was used to find distinguishing TCR V-J signatures. Prospective prediction of ophthalmopathy was tested in an independent validation cohort consisting of some 18 hyperthyroidism patients and around 16 patients who later progressed to ophthalmopathy. For training and testing, the 110 or so patients in the discovery cohort were randomly divided in a 7:3 ratio. In roughly six Graves' hyperthyroidism patients, the study also compared T-cell repertoires from thyroid tissue with T-cell repertoires from blood. Following sampling, methimazole starting at 30 mg daily was given to hyperthyroidism patients, and high-dose intravenous methylprednisolone was given to ophthalmopathy patients. The libraries were constructed in a second round of multiplex PCR and then size-selected and purified. Paired-end sequencing of the libraries was performed with 100 bp reads on an Illumina HiSeq2000. SOAPnuke was used to process the raw data, with reads discarded if the reads contained adapters or uncalled bases, had a mean Phred below 15, or lacked an exact constant-primer or identifier match. COPE v1.2.5 was used to merge high-quality paired reads, and clonotypes were defined as unique nucleotide sequences. MiTCR v1.1 was used to align the clonotypes against IMGT TRBV, TRBD and TRBJ reference segments. Only V-J combinations with frequency above 0.0001, covering about 99% of repertoires, were analysed. A TCS score was defined as the ratio between F50 (clonal expansion) and ExV (chaos), using BLOSUM62-based TCRdist between CDR3 peptides within each V-J. Welch's t-statistics and random forest reduced approximately 520 V-J features to roughly 13, which were used in a naive Bayes classifier (R e1071). Sample size was not statistically predetermined, and blinding of investigators to group allocation was not performed. According to the paper, TCR Vbeta CDR3 sequencing was carried out on about 140 peripheral blood samples, which came from 40 to 45 ophthalmopathy, around 74 hyperthyroidism and about 17 progressor patients.

The sample consisted of peripheral blood mononuclear cells (PBMCs), taken at new diagnosis, from a patient treated with antithyroid drugs. This receptor was identified in a woman younger than 45 with Graves disease. Donor details come from another sample of the same person, matched by shared clones.

The CDR3 protein sequence reads: CASSLTVTGGNSYSNQPQHF. The bases read TGCGCCAGCAGCTTGACGGTCACAGGGGGCAACAGTTATAGCAATCAGCCCCAGCATTTT. The rearrangement combines TRBV5-1 with TRBJ1-5; the central 9 bases match TRBD1. V trim: 1 base; J trim: 0 bases; unmatched bases: 14. The CDR3, from cysteine to phenylalanine, totals 20 residues. Only the CDR3 DNA stays, 60 bases, in frame from base 1. CDR1 and CDR2 were assigned from the germline V gene as SGHRS and YFSETQ.